These T cell receptor beta chains were read from a single sample in a study of blood T cell repertoires in COVID-19. Libraries were prepared by immunoSEQ multiplex PCR; TCRdb keeps only in-frame clonotypes and omits some of them. The table lists around 280,000 clones, roughly 86% of them singletons, with over 8.5% in the top ten. Sequenced material: peripheral blood. These receptors all come from a woman younger than 45 with COVID-19, enrolled during active disease. Both conserved end residues are part of each CDR3. The D gene is left open where the match is weak. Clone sizes are given selectively: once, few, many, or a class where the clone is expanded.

TRBV24-1	TRBJ2-1	.	TRBD2	CATSVGGTYNEQFF	TGTGCCACCAGTGTGGGGGGGACGTACAATGAGCAGTTCTTC
TRBV7-9	TRBJ1-1	.	.	CAIAGGMGTEAFF	TGTGCCATAGCGGGGGGAATGGGCACTGAAGCTTTCTTT
TRBV29-1	TRBJ2-2	.	.	CSFEAQNTGELFF	TGCAGCTTCGAGGCCCAGAACACCGGGGAGCTGTTTTTT
TRBV19	TRBJ2-7	.	.	CASSLSYEQYF	TGTGCCAGTAGTCTCTCCTACGAGCAGTACTTC
TRBV14	TRBJ1-2	few	.	CASSQELSYGYTF	TGTGCCAGCAGCCAGGAGCTAAGCTATGGCTACACCTTC
TRBV27	TRBJ2-7	.	.	CASSPSSYEQYF	TGTGCCAGCAGCCCGAGCTCCTACGAGCAGTACTTC
TRBV4-1	TRBJ2-5	once	TRBD2	CASSQGTSGGWYQETQYF	TGCGCCAGCAGCCAAGGGACTAGCGGGGGGTGGTACCAAGAGACCCAGTACTTC
TRBV6-5	TRBJ2-5	once	.	CASSYRGQETQYF	TGTGCCAGCAGTTACCGGGGCCAAGAGACCCAGTACTTC
TRBV6-5	TRBJ1-1	.	.	CASSYEPGWTEAFF	TGTGCCAGCAGTTACGAACCGGGGTGGACTGAAGCTTTCTTT
TRBV19	TRBJ1-5	.	.	CASSIRVGVSQPQHF	TGTGCCAGTAGTATCCGGGTCGGAGTCAGTCAGCCCCAGCATTTT
TRBV6-1	TRBJ1-3	.	.	CASSAAGRTDSSGNTIYF	TGTGCCAGCAGTGCCGCTGGGAGGACGGATTCATCTGGAAACACCATATATTTT
TRBV7-9	TRBJ1-2	.	.	CASSQAGALHGYTF	TGTGCCAGCAGCCAGGCGGGGGCCCTCCATGGCTACACCTTC
TRBV6-4	TRBJ1-2	.	.	CASRNRDGYTF	TGTGCCAGCAGGAACAGGGATGGCTACACCTTC
TRBV5-1	TRBJ2-1	.	.	CASGRDSSSYNEQFF	TGCGCCAGCGGGCGGGACTCCAGCTCCTACAATGAGCAGTTCTTC
TRBV28	TRBJ2-1	.	.	CASSLTQLMGEQFF	TGTGCCAGCAGTTTGACACAGCTAATGGGTGAGCAGTTCTTC
TRBV9	TRBJ1-6	.	.	CASSVAPGRYYNSPLHF	TGTGCCAGCAGCGTAGCTCCAGGGCGATACTATAATTCACCCCTCCACTTT
TRBV13	TRBJ1-6	once	TRBD1	CASSLVQGSSYNSPLHF	TGTGCCAGCAGCTTAGTACAGGGGAGCTCCTATAATTCACCCCTCCACTTT
TRBV6-6	TRBJ2-3	once	TRBD2	CASVEAGAADTQYF	TGTGCCAGCGTGGAAGCGGGGGCCGCAGATACGCAGTATTTT
TRBV6-4	TRBJ1-1	.	TRBD1	CASSPFGQAETEAFF	TGTGCCAGCAGCCCCTTTGGACAGGCGGAAACTGAAGCTTTCTTT
TRBV27	TRBJ1-5	.	.	CASSPLGPNQPQHF	TGTGCCAGCAGTCCCCTCGGTCCCAATCAGCCCCAGCATTTT
TRBV19	TRBJ1-1	.	.	CASMGGTEAFF	TGTGCCAGTATGGGGGGCACTGAAGCTTTCTTT
TRBV5-1	TRBJ2-3	.	TRBD2	CASSLGRGSGGATDTQYF	TGCGCCAGCAGCTTGGGCCGGGGTAGCGGGGGCGCCACAGATACGCAGTATTTT
TRBV2	TRBJ1-6	few	.	CASTRLENSPLHF	TGTGCCAGCACCAGATTGGAGAATTCACCCCTCCACTTT
TRBV21-1	TRBJ1-2	many	.	CASSLPNTGGAAYGYTF	TGTGCCAGCTCTCTCCCCAATACAGGGGGGGCCGCCTATGGCTACACCTTC
TRBV3-1/TRBV3-2	TRBJ1-4	.	.	CASSPLRGFSTNEKLFF	TGTGCCAGCAGCCCCTTAAGAGGGTTTTCAACTAATGAAAAACTGTTTTTT
TRBV5-4	TRBJ2-2	.	TRBD1	CASSPRDRGGTGELFF	TGTGCCAGCAGCCCCCGGGACAGGGGTGGCACCGGGGAGCTGTTTTTT
TRBV6-1	TRBJ2-3	.	TRBD1	CASSDFGQGEADTQYF	TGTGCCAGCAGTGACTTCGGACAGGGAGAGGCAGATACGCAGTATTTT
TRBV10-2	TRBJ1-6	.	.	CASTPDFAFNSPLHF	TGCGCCAGCACTCCGGACTTCGCCTTTAATTCACCCCTCCACTTT
TRBV28	TRBJ2-5	.	.	CASSSTGPGRAQYF	TGTGCCAGCAGTTCGACAGGTCCGGGACGGGCCCAGTACTTC
TRBV11-2	TRBJ2-1	.	.	CASSSRGVGGNYNEQFF	TGTGCCAGCAGCTCCAGAGGGGTAGGGGGAAACTACAATGAGCAGTTCTTC
TRBV7-2	TRBJ2-1	.	TRBD2	CASSLSVGEGWPYNEQFF	TGTGCCAGCAGCTTAAGTGTCGGGGAGGGGTGGCCATACAATGAGCAGTTCTTC
TRBV5-6	TRBJ1-1	.	.	CASSFWAGFSVNTEAFF	TGTGCCAGCAGCTTCTGGGCGGGTTTTTCGGTGAACACTGAAGCTTTCTTT
TRBV6-5	TRBJ1-4	.	.	CASRARINEKLFF	TGTGCCAGCAGAGCTAGGATTAATGAAAAACTGTTTTTT
TRBV28	TRBJ1-2	.	TRBD1	CASSLVPGQGVLNYGYTF	TGTGCCAGCAGTTTGGTTCCGGGACAGGGGGTCCTGAACTATGGCTACACCTTC